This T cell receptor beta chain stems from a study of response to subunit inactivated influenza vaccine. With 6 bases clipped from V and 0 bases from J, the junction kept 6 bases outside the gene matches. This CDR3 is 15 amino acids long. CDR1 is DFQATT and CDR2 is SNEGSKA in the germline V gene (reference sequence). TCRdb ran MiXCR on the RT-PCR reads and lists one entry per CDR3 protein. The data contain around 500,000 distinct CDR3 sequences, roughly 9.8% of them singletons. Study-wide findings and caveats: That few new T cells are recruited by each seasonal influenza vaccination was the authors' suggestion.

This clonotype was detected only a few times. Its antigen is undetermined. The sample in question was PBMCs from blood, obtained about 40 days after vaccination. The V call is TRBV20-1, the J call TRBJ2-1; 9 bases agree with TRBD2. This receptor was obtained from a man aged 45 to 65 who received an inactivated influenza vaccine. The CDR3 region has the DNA TGCAGTGCACATAGACTAGCGGCCTCCTACAATGAGCAGTTCTTC. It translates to CSAHRLAASYNEQFF.